A single sample gave rise to the 23 T cell receptor beta chains below, sequenced in a study of shared clonotypes between healthy human individuals. Sequencing was performed with immunoSEQ multiplex PCR; in TCRdb, only in-frame clones are kept and a portion is missing. The sample has millions of clones, roughly 93% seen once; the top ten hold 0.39%. Sequencing was performed on naive CD4+ T cells from PBMCs. The sample's subset: CD45RA+ positively selected. These receptors originate from a man between 18 and 35 years old in good health. Some clones in this sample may be carry-over from other donors' samples.

The chain couples TRBV11-2 to TRBJ1-1; a possible D gene is TRBD1 (5 bases). CDR3 length: 14 residues. The germline V and J ends were trimmed by 2 bases and 1 base, with 8 bases remaining between them. Germline-derived CDR1 and CDR2 are SGHAT and FQNNGV. The CDR3 reads CASSLPGWNTEAFF. CDR3 nucleotides: TGTGCCAGCAGCTTACCAGGGTGGAACACTGAAGCTTTCTTT.

The rearrangement links TRBV19 to TRBJ2-1, with 13 nucleotides matching TRBD2. Trimming removed 5 bases from V and 6 bases from J; junction bases left unmatched: 7. Germline values: CDR1 LNHDA, CDR2 SQIVND (reference sequence). CDR3 length: 16 amino acids. The CDR3 coding sequence is TGTGCCAGTAGTGCGAAACTAGCGGGAGGGCCCAATGAGCAGTTCTTC. This encodes CASSAKLAGGPNEQFF.

The chain joins TRBV5-6 to TRBJ2-2, with D uncertain. CDR1 and CDR2 (germline): SGHDT, YYEEEE. The CDR3 is 15 amino acids. Trimming removed 0 bases at V and 7 bases at J, with 13 bases between. Here the CDR3 reads CASSLVGRFFGELFF. CDR3 nucleotides: TGTGCCAGCAGCTTGGTTGGTAGATTTTTCGGGGAGCTGTTTTTT. The full variable domain, rest sourced from reference TRBV5-6 and TRBJ2-2, is DAGVTQSPTHLIKTRGQQVTLRCSPKSGHDTVSWYQQALGQGPQFIFQYYEEEERQRGNFPDRFSGHQFPNYSSELNVNALLLGDSALYLCASSLVGRFFGELFFGEGSRLTVL.

This chain uses TRBV2 with TRBJ2-1; TRBD2 matches at 11 bases. Germline assignment: CDR1 SNHLY and CDR2 FYNNEI. With 6 bases clipped from V and 7 bases from J, the junction kept 11 bases outside the gene matches. CDR3 length: 16 amino acids. The CDR3 region has the DNA TGTGCCAGCAGCGGGGGACTAGCGGACCAGTGGAATGAGCAGTTCTTC. Encoded protein: CASSGGLADQWNEQFF.

About this clone itself: Other DNA sequences of this sample code for an identical CDR3. The rearrangement uses TRBV7-2 and TRBJ1-4; D possibly corresponds to TRBD1 (6 bases). V was pared by 1 base and J by 7 bases, with 10 bases between. Germline lookup yields CDR1 SGHTA and CDR2 FQGNSA. The CDR3 length is 14 residues. The CDR3 reads CASSLVQGSEKLFF. The CDR3 bases are TGTGCCAGCAGCTTAGTACAGGGTTCTGAAAAACTGTTTTTT.

This clone has just a few counts. The V gene is TRBV6-4, the J gene TRBJ2-7; D unclear. V gave up 4 bases and J gave up 2 bases, with 6 bases separating them. Germline V gene sequence: CDR1 MRHNA, CDR2 SNTAGT. The CDR3 has 12 amino acids. The CDR3 sequence is CASSVDPYEQYF. Written as DNA, the CDR3 is TGTGCCAGCAGTGTGGACCCCTACGAGCAGTACTTC.

The gene calls are TRBV20-1 and TRBJ1-1; D is possibly TRBD1 (6 bases). Germline V gene data show CDR1 as DFQATT and CDR2 as SNEGSKA (reference sequence). The CDR3 is 11 residues long. The DNA of the CDR3 is TGCAGATTGGGACAGAACACTGAAGCTTTCTTT. It is translated as CRLGQNTEAFF.

The J gene is TRBJ1-2, the V gene TRBV6-1, with TRBD1 matching 8 bases. Trimming took 4 bases from V and 3 from J; bases not matched to a gene: 7. This CDR3 spans 15 amino acids. Germline CDR1 is MNHNS and CDR2 is SASEGT. The CDR3 nucleotides are TGTGCCAGCAGTGTTGGACAGGGAATCCACTATGGCTACACCTTC. Its protein is CASSVGQGIHYGYTF.

The V call is TRBV7-3, the J call TRBJ2-3; possible D gene TRBD1, 5 bases. Germline V gene lookup returns CDR1 SGHTA and CDR2 FQGTGA. V was pared by 3 bases and J by 6 bases, with 19 bases between. This CDR3 is built from 16 residues. The CDR3: CASSFSIGQSLDTQYF. CDR3 bases: TGTGCCAGCAGCTTTTCAATTGGACAATCTCTGGATACGCAGTATTTT.

This chain links TRBV27 with TRBJ1-1, with D unresolved. The CDR3 has 13 residues. The germline V gene encodes CDR1 MNHEY and CDR2 SMNVEV (reference sequence). Trimming left V 4 bases short and J 5 bases short, with 11 bases between. The DNA of the CDR3 is TGTGCCAGCAGTTCGGCCGTCTGGACTGAAGCTTTCTTT. Amino acids: CASSSAVWTEAFF.

CDR3 nucleotides: TGTGCCAGCAGCCCCGCGGAGACAGGGCTCACTGAAGCTTTCTTT. Protein sequence: CASSPAETGLTEAFF. The genes are TRBV7-8 and TRBJ1-1; TRBD1 matches at 7 bases. This CDR3 has 15 amino acids. Germline loops: CDR1 SGHVS, CDR2 FQNEAQ. With V trimmed by 5 bases and J by 4 bases, 10 bases remained unmatched. Together with reference TRBV7-8 and TRBJ1-1, the CDR3 gives the full variable domain: GAGVSQSPRYKVAKRGQDVALRCDPISGHVSLFWYQQALGQGPEFLTYFQNEAQLDKSGLPSDRFFAERPEGSVSTLKIQRTQQEDSAVYLCASSPAETGLTEAFFGQGTRLTVV.

The table lists this clone with a count of one. CDR3 nucleotides: TGTGCCAGCAGTCCCCCAGGTCCCGACCAGGCGGGAGGCTTAACCTCCTACGAGCAGTACTTC. Encoded protein: CASSPPGPDQAGGLTSYEQYF. This chain joins TRBV27 and TRBJ2-7; TRBD2 matches at 8 bases. Germline V gene data show CDR1 as MNHEY and CDR2 as SMNVEV (reference sequence). This CDR3 is built from 21 residues. Losses at the gene ends were 5 bases for V and 0 bases for J; bases not matched to a gene: 24.

This clone was picked up one time. This chain connects TRBV28 to TRBJ1-2, with unresolved D. V lost 1 base and J 4 bases, leaving 7 bases between the germline ends. Per germline, CDR1 MDHEN and CDR2 SYDVKM. The CDR3 extends over 13 amino acids. The chain's CDR3 is CASSLSSSYGYTF. The CDR3 DNA sequence: TGTGCCAGCAGTTTATCGTCATCCTATGGCTACACCTTC.

As concerns this clone: In the same sample, other DNA sequences code for this CDR3. The chain has TRBV15 and TRBJ1-5, with D possibly TRBD1 on 6 matching bases. V was trimmed by 1 base and J by 2 bases, leaving 6 bases between them. The CDR3 extends over 14 amino acids. Per germline, CDR1 LNHNV and CDR2 YYDKDF (reference sequence). The CDR3 spells CATSRAGGNQPQHF. CDR3 nucleotides: TGTGCCACCAGCAGAGCAGGGGGCAATCAGCCCCAGCATTTT.

With regard to this clone: The sample contains more than one DNA sequence encoding this CDR3. This chain joins TRBV14 and TRBJ1-2; D is undetermined. Germline-derived CDR1 and CDR2 are SGHDN and FVKESK. V shed 1 base and J shed 3 bases, with 6 bases lying between them. The CDR3 has 13 residues. The CDR3 DNA sequence: TGTGCCAGCAGCCAAGGCAGCCACTATGGCTACACCTTC. Protein product: CASSQGSHYGYTF.

The V call is TRBV7-3, the J call TRBJ2-3; D is unclear. Trimming took off 5 bases at V and 1 base at J, with 19 bases between the two ends. From germline, CDR1 is SGHTA and CDR2 FQGTGA. The CDR3 runs to 17 residues. The CDR3 loop is CASSPYGAPARTDTQYF. In DNA, the CDR3 is TGTGCCAGCAGCCCATACGGTGCTCCCGCTCGCACAGATACGCAGTATTTT.

The sample holds one count of this clone. The CDR3 reads CASSPAIGSQYF. The DNA for the CDR3 is TGTGCCAGCAGTCCGGCTATAGGGTCCCAGTACTTC. The gene calls are TRBV28 and TRBJ2-5, with no clear D. CDR1 is MDHEN, CDR2 SYDVKM, per germline. V shed 5 bases and J shed 9 bases, with 13 bases lying between them. CDR3 length: 12 residues.

The chain is built from TRBV7-2 and TRBJ2-2; D unresolved. The CDR3 is 14 amino acids. From germline, CDR1 is SGHTA and CDR2 FQGNSA. Trimming took 8 bases from V and 1 from J, leaving 11 bases between them. CDR3 amino acids: CASSASVNTGELFF. The CDR3 DNA reads as TGTGCCAGCTCAGCTTCAGTGAACACCGGGGAGCTGTTTTTT.

The rearrangement joins TRBV19 to TRBJ1-3; the D is unclear. Germline values: CDR1 LNHDA, CDR2 SQIVND (reference sequence). The CDR3 sequence is 15 residues long. V dropped 0 bases and J dropped 4 bases, with 10 bases sitting between them. The chain's CDR3 is CASSIDQVVGNTIYF. The CDR3 region has the DNA TGTGCCAGTAGTATAGACCAGGTCGTCGGAAACACCATATATTTT.

The chain links TRBV7-2 to TRBJ2-1, with 10 bases lining up with TRBD2. Looked up from germline, CDR1 is SGHTA and CDR2 is FQGNSA. This CDR3 comprises 16 residues. After removal of 6 bases from V and 3 bases from J, the junction contained 8 bases not matched to a gene. CDR3 coding DNA: TGTGCCAGCAGGCGATCCGGGACTAGCGACTACAATGAGCAGTTCTTC. It encodes CASRRSGTSDYNEQFF.

This chain links TRBV10-3 with TRBJ2-1, with a tentative D call TRBD1 (6 bases). CDR3 length: 15 amino acids. Trimming pared 7 bases from V and 9 bases from J, leaving 22 bases between. The V gene's germline CDR1 is ENHRY and CDR2 SYGVKD. The CDR3 is CAINLQGVGWGEQFF. CDR3 coding DNA: TGTGCCATCAACCTACAGGGTGTGGGATGGGGTGAGCAGTTCTTC.

This clone has a single count. The chain combines TRBV10-1 with TRBJ2-7; D is unresolved. The CDR3 spans 11 residues. Trimming cost V 6 bases and J 2 bases, with 5 bases left between them. Germline V gene lookup returns CDR1 WNHNN and CDR2 SYGVQD (reference sequence). CDR3 coding DNA: TGCGCCAGCAGCTCTACCTACGAGCAGTACTTC. Translation: CASSSTYEQYF.

J is TRBJ1-6 and V is TRBV10-2; D uncertain. Trimming shortened V by 3 bases and J by 9 bases, and 12 bases separated the two germline ends. The CDR3 is 14 residues long. CDR1 is WSHSY, CDR2 SAAADI, per germline. The CDR3 loop reads CASSDVSGFSPLHF. As DNA, the CDR3 is TGCGCCAGCAGTGACGTGTCGGGGTTTTCACCCCTCCACTTT.